This T cell receptor (beta chain) comes out of a study of T cells in Graves' hyperthyroidism and ophthalmopathy. The overall study: Peripheral blood specimens were obtained at initial diagnosis, prior to any treatment.

The CDR3 length is 13 residues. V shed 1 base and J shed 8 bases, with 9 bases lying between them. Amplified TCR beta CDR3 regions came from RNA transcripts. Researchers ran a first-round RT-PCR on the TCR CDR3 using the HTBI primer set. In TCRdb, the multiplex PCR reads were re-called with MiXCR into one record per CDR3 protein. This table has about 640,000 distinct CDR3 sequences, roughly 20% appearing once. Patients with ophthalmopathy all had a Clinical Activity Score of at least 3, a NOSPECS grade of at least 4 and duration under 3 months. Every diagnosis used clinical symptoms, serum thyroxine and TRAb, thyroid ultrasound and orbital computed tomography. The authors obtained PBMCs from roughly 9.7 ml of fresh peripheral blood. This clonotype appeared a few times.

The clonotype originates from a man aged 25 to 40 with Graves' ophthalmopathy. Sequenced input: blood. The J gene is TRBJ2-1, the V gene TRBV12-3 or TRBV12-4, with D perhaps matching TRBD1 (5 bases). CDR3 coding DNA: TGTGCCAGCAGTTTAGTAGGGGTGGATGAGCAGTTCTTC. This translates into CASSLVGVDEQFF.